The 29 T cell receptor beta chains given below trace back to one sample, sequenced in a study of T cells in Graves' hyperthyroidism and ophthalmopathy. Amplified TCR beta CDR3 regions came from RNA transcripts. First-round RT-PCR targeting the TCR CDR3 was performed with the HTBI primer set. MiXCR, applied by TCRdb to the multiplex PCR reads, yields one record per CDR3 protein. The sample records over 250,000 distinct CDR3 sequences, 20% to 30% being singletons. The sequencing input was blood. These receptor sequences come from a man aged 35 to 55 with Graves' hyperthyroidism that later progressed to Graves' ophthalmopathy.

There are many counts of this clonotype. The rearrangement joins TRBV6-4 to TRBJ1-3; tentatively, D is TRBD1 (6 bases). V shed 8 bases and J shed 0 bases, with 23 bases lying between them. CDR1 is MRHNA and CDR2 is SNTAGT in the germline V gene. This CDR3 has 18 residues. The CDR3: CASGQSFLTGVSGNTIYF. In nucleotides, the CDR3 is TGTGCCAGCGGCCAATCCTTTCTGACAGGCGTCTCTGGAAACACCATATATTTT.

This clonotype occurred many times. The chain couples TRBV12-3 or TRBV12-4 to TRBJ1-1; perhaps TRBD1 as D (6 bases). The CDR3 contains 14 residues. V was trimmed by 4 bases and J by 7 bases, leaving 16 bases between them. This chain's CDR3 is CASSWDTTFGEAFF. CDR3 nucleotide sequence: TGTGCCAGCAGTTGGGACACTACTTTTGGTGAAGCTTTCTTT.

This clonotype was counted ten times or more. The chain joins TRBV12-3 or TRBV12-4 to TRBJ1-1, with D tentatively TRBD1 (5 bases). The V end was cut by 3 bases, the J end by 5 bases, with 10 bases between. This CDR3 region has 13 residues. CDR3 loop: CASSLSGGTEAFF. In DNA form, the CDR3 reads TGTGCCAGCAGTTTGAGCGGGGGGACTGAAGCTTTCTTT.

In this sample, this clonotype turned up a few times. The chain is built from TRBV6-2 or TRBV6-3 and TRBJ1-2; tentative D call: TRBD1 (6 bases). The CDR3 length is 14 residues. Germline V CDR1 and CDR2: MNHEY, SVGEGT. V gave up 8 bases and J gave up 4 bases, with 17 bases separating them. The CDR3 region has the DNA TGTGCCAGCTTGAAGACGGGGGCCGTCTATGGCTACACCTTC. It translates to CASLKTGAVYGYTF.

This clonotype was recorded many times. The CDR3 DNA is TGTGCCAGCAGCCCAGGGACGTATACCTACGAGCAGTACTTC. Translating gives CASSPGTYTYEQYF. The chain combines TRBV11-2 with TRBJ2-7; either TRBD1 or TRBD2 may fit D (5 bases each). CDR1 SGHAT and CDR2 FQNNGV come from the germline V gene. The CDR3 contains 14 residues. Trimming took off 5 bases at V and 2 bases at J, with 13 bases between the two ends.

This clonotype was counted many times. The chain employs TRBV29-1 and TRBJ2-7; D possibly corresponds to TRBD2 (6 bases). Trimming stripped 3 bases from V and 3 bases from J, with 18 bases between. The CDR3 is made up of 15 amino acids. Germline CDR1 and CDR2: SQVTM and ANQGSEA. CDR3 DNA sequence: TGCAGCGTTGAGGGGTTTAGCGGCATCTTCTACGAGCAGTACTTC. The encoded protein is CSVEGFSGIFYEQYF.

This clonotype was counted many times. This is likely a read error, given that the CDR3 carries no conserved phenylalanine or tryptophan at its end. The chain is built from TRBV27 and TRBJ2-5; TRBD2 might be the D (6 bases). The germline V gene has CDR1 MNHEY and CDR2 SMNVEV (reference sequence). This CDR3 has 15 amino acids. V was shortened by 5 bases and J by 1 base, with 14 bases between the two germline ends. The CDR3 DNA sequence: TGTGCCAGCAGTCCCCTTGAGGGAGGCCAAGAGACCCAGTACCTC. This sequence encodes CASSPLEGGQETQYL.

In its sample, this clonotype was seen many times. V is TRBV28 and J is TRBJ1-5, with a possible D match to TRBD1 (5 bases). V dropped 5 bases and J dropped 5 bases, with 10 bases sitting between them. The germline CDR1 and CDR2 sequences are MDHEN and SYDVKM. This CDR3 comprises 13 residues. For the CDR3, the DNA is TGTGCCAGCAGTATGGGGGTGGATCAGCCCCAGCATTTT. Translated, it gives CASSMGVDQPQHF.

CDR3 amino acids: CASSPISGANVLTF. The CDR3 DNA is TGTGCCAGCAGTCCGATCTCTGGGGCCAACGTCCTGACTTTC. V and J are TRBV12-3 or TRBV12-4 and TRBJ2-6; D gene unclear. The V end lost 5 bases, the J end lost 0 bases, and 5 bases lay between the germline ends. There are 14 residues in the CDR3.

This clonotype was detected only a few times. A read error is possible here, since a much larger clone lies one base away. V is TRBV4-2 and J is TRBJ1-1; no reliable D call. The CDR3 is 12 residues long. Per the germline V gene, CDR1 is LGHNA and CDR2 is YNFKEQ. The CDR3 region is CANSQDKAEAFF. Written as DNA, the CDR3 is TGTGCCAACAGCCAAGATAAGGCCGAAGCTTTCTTT.

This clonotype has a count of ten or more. CDR3 protein: CASRDHRVETQYF. The CDR3 DNA is TGTGCCAGCAGGGATCACAGGGTGGAGACCCAGTACTTC. The chain joins TRBV6-1 to TRBJ2-5; D is possibly TRBD1 (6 bases). The CDR3 contains 13 residues. Germline values: CDR1 MNHNS, CDR2 SASEGT. Trimming took 6 bases from V and 5 from J, leaving 13 bases between them.

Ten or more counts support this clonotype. The CDR3 nucleotides read TGTGCCAGCAGTTCGCGCTTGTCCTACGAGCAGTACTTC. This translates into CASSSRLSYEQYF. The rearrangement uses TRBV28 and TRBJ2-7; D not resolved. Germline V gene data show CDR1 as MDHEN and CDR2 as SYDVKM. CDR3 length: 13 amino acids. V was clipped by 4 bases and J by 1 base, with 8 bases between them.

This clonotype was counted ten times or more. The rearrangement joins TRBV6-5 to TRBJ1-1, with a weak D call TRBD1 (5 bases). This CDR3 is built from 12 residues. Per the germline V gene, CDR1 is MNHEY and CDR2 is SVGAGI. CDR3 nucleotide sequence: TGTCCCCCCTCAGGGCTGAACACTGAAGCTTTCTTT. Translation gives CPPSGLNTEAFF.

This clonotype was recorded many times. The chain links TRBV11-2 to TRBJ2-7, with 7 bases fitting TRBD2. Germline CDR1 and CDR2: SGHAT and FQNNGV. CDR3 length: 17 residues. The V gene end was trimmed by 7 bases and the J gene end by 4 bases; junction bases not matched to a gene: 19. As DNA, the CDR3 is TGTGCCAGCACCTCAACCTACGGGGGGACGGGGTTTTACGAGCAGTACTTC. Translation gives CASTSTYGGTGFYEQYF.

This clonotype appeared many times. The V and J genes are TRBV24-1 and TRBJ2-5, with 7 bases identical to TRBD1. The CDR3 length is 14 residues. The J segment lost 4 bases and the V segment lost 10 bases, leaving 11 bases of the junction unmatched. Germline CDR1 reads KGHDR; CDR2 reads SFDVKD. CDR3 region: CATATTGVPETQYF. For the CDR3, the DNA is TGTGCCACAGCGACAACAGGGGTTCCAGAGACCCAGTACTTC.

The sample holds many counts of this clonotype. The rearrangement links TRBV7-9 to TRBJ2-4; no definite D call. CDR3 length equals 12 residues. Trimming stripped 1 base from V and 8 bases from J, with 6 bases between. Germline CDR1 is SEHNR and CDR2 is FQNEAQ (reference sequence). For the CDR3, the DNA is TGTGCCAGCAGCTTAGATAGGCACATTCAGTACTTC. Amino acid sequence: CASSLDRHIQYF.

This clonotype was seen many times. The CDR3, as DNA: TGTGCCAGCTCACCATCACGGGGATCGACAGGGGGTCACACTGAAGCTTTCTTT. Its translation: CASSPSRGSTGGHTEAFF. This sequence joins TRBV18 and TRBJ1-1; 9 bases line up with TRBD1. CDR3 size: 18 residues. The germline V gene has CDR1 KGHSH and CDR2 LQKENI. The ends lost 2 bases at V and 3 bases at J; junction bases unmatched: 13.

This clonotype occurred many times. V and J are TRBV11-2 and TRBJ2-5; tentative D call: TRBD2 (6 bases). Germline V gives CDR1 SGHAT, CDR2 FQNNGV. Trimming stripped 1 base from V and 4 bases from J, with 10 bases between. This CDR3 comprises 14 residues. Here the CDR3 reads CASSLGGAGETQYF. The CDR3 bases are TGTGCCAGCAGCTTAGGCGGGGCGGGAGAGACCCAGTACTTC.

The chain's CDR3 is CASTAPRGPNQPQHF. CDR3 nucleotides: TGTGCCAGCACCGCGCCCAGGGGACCCAATCAGCCCCAGCATTTT. This sequence joins TRBV28 and TRBJ1-5, with D possibly matching TRBD1 (6 bases). Germline lookup yields CDR1 MDHEN and CDR2 SYDVKM. The ends were cut back, 7 bases at V and 3 bases at J, with 16 bases in the middle. This CDR3 has 15 amino acids.

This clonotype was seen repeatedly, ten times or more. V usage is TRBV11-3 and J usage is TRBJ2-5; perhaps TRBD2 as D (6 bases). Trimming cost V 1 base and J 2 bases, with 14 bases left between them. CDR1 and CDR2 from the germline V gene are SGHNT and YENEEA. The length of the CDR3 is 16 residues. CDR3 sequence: CASSLVPSVIQETQYF. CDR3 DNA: TGTGCCAGCAGCTTAGTTCCTAGCGTGATACAAGAGACCCAGTACTTC.

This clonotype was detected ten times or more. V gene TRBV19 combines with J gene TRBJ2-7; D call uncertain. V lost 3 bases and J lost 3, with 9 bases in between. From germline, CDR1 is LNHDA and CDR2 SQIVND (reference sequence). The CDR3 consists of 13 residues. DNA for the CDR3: TGTGCCAGTAGTATCCAGTCTGGCTACGAGCAGTACTTC. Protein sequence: CASSIQSGYEQYF.

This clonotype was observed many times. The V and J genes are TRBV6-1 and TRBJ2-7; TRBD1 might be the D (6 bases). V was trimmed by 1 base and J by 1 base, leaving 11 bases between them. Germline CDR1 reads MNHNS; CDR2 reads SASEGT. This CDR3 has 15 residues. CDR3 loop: CASSEVDRSSYEQYF. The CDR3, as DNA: TGTGCCAGCAGTGAAGTTGACAGGAGTTCCTACGAGCAGTACTTC.

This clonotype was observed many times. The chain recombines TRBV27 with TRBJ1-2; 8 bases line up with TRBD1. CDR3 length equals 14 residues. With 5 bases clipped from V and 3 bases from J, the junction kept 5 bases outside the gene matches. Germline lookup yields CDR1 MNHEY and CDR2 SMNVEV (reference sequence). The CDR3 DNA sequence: TGTGCCAGCAGTCGGACAGGGCTTGACTATGGCTACACCTTC. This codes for CASSRTGLDYGYTF.

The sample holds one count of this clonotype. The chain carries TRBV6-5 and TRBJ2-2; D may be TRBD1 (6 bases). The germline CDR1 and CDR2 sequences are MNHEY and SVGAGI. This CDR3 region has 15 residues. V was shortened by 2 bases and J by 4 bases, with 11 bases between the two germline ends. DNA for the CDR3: TGTGCCAGCAGTTACACGCGACAGGTCACCGGGGAGCTGTTTTTT. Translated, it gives CASSYTRQVTGELFF.

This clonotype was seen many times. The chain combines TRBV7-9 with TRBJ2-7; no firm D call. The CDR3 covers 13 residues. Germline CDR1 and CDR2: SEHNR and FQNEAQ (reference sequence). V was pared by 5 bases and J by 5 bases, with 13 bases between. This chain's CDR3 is CASSLSSGNEQYF. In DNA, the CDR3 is TGTGCCAGCAGCCTATCATCTGGGAACGAGCAGTACTTC.

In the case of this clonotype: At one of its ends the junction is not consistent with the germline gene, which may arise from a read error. This chain's CDR3 is CAGSPRRVEETQYF. Written as DNA, the CDR3 is TGTGCCGGCAGCCCCAGGAGGGTAGAGGAGACCCAGTACTTC. The chain carries TRBV7-9 and TRBJ2-5; D might be TRBD2 (6 bases). The CDR3 has 14 residues. Germline CDR1 reads SEHNR; CDR2 reads FQNEAQ (reference sequence).

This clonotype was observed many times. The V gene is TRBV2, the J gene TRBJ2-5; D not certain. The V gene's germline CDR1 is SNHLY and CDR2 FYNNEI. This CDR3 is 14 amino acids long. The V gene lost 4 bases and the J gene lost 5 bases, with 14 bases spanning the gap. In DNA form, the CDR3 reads TGTGCCAGCAGTGGCCCGGTGATGCGGGAGACCCAGTACTTC. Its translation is CASSGPVMRETQYF. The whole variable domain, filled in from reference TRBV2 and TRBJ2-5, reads EPEVTQTPSHQVTQMGQEVILRCVPISNHLYFYWYRQILGQKVEFLVSFYNNEISEKSEIFDDQFSVERPDGSNFTLKIRSTKLEDSAMYFCASSGPVMRETQYFGPGTRLLVL.

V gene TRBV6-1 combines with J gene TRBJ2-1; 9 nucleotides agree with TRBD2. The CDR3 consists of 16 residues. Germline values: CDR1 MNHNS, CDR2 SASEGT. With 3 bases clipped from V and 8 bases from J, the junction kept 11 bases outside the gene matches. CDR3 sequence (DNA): TGTGCCAGCAGTGACCCTTTGAGCGGGAGGAGGGATGAGCAGTTCTTC. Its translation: CASSDPLSGRRDEQFF.

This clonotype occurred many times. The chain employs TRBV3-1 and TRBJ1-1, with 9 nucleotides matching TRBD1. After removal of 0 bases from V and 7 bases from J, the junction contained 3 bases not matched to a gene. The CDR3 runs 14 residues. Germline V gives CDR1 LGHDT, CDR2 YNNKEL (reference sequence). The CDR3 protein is CASSQEGQGHEAFF. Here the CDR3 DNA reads TGTGCCAGCAGCCAAGAGGGACAGGGACATGAAGCTTTCTTT.